This T cell receptor beta chain was sequenced in a study of neurological immune-mediated disorders. This clonotype was observed at least ten times. Antigen unknown. Germline lookup yields CDR1 SGHTA and CDR2 FQGNSA. CDR3 length equals 14 residues. Trimming cost V 6 bases and J 6 bases; bases outside gene matches: 11. TCRdb re-called the 5' RACE reads through MiXCR, storing one row per CDR3 protein. Of 77,000 or so distinct CDR3 sequences detected, roughly 9% appear once; the ten largest clones hold 1.5% to 2%. Overall study results and limits: The most TCR clonal expansion was seen in HTLV-1-associated myelopathy, whereas the least was seen in multiple sclerosis, below the level in healthy controls.

A blood bank in Maryland, USA, provided the volunteers who served as healthy controls. 2 million PBMCs stored at -80 C were the source of the unsorted libraries. The source is a man aged 50 or older in good health. The sequencing input was PBMCs. The chain combines TRBV7-2 with TRBJ2-7; 7 nucleotides match TRBD2. The CDR3: CASRITGGPLEQYF. CDR3 DNA sequence: TGTGCCAGCAGAATAACGGGGGGTCCGCTCGAGCAGTACTTC.